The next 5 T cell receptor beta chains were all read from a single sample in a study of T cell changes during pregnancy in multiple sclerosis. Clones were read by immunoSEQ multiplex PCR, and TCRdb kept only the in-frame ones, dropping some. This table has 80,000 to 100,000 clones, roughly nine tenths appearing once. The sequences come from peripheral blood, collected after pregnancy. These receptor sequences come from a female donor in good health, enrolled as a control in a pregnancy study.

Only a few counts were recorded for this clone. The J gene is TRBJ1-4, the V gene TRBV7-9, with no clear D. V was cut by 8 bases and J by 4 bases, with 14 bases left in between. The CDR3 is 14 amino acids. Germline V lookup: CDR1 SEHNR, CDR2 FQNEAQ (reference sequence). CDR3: CASGTPGGNEKLFF. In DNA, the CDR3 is TGTGCCAGCGGCACCCCGGGAGGTAATGAAAAACTGTTTTTT.

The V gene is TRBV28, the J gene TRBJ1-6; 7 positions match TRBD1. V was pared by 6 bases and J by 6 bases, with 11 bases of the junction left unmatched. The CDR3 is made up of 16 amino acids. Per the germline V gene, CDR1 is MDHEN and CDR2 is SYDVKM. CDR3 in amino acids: CASSRRGDRVNSPLHF. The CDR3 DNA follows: TGTGCCAGCAGCCGTCGCGGCGACAGGGTTAATTCACCCCTCCACTTT.

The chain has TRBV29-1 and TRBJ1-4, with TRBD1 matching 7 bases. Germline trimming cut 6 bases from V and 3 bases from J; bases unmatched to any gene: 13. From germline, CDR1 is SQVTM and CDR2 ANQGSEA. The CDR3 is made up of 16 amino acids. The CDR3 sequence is CSVLGGQSRANEKLFF. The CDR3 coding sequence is TGCAGCGTCTTAGGGGGACAGAGCAGGGCTAATGAAAAACTGTTTTTT.

CDR3 coding DNA: TGTGCCAGTAGTATATTGGGCCGACAGTCAAACACCGGGGAGCTGTTTTTT. Its translation is CASSILGRQSNTGELFF. This chain connects TRBV19 to TRBJ2-2; D perhaps matches TRBD1 (5 bases). This CDR3 has 17 amino acids. V was pared by 2 bases and J by 2 bases, with 15 bases between. Germline lookup yields CDR1 LNHDA and CDR2 SQIVND (reference sequence).

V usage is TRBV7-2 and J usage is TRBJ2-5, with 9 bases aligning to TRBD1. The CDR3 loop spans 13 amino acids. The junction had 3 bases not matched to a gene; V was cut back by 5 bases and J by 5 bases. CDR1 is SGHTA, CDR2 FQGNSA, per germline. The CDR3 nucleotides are TGTGCCAGCAGCCTACAGGGGGCGGAGACCCAGTACTTC. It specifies CASSLQGAETQYF.